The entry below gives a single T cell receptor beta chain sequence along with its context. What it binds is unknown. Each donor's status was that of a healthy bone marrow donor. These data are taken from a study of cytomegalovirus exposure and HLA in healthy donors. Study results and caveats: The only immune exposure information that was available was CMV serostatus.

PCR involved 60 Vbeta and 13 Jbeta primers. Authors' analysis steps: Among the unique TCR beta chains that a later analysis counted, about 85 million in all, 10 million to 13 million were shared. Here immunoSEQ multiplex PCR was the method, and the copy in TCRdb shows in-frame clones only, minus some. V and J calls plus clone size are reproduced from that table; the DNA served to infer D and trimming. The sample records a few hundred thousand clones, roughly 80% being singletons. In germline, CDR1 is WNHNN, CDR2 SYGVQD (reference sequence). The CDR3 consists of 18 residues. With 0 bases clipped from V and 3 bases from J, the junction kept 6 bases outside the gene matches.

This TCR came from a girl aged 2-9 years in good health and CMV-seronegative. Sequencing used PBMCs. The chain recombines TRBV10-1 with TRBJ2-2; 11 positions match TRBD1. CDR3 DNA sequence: TGCGCCAGCAGTGAGTCATTCAGGACAGGGGGCGACACCGGGGAGCTGTTTTTT. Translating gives CASSESFRTGGDTGELFF.